These 10 T cell receptor beta chains came from one sample sequenced in a study of shared clonotypes between healthy human individuals. Assay: immunoSEQ multiplex PCR; the TCRdb copy retains only in-frame clones and omits some. The sample lists under 600,000 clones, 98% seen once, with around 0.3% in the top ten. CD8 cells classed as naive were CD45RO-negative and positively selected for CCR7, excluding terminally differentiated effector memory CD45RA+ cells. Source material: naive CD8+ T cells sorted from blood. The receptors shown here come from a man between 25 and 39 years old in good health.

V and J are TRBV9 and TRBJ2-3; D may correspond to TRBD1 or TRBD2 (5 bases each). Germline loops: CDR1 SGDLS, CDR2 YYNGEE. The CDR3 loop spans 17 amino acids. V was pared by 4 bases and J by 0 bases, with 18 bases between. This CDR3 reads CASSSPSRWDSTDTQYF. The CDR3 region has the DNA TGTGCCAGCAGCTCGCCCTCTCGTTGGGACAGCACAGATACGCAGTATTTT.

The rearrangement joins TRBV29-1 to TRBJ1-1, with D uncertain. Trimming left V 4 bases short and J 12 bases short, with 15 bases between. CDR1 is SQVTM, CDR2 ANQGSEA, per germline. The CDR3 is 11 amino acids. Written as DNA, the CDR3 is TGCAGCGTTGTTTCGTTGGGTGAGCCTTTCTTT. Its protein product is CSVVSLGEPFF.

V gene TRBV28 combines with J gene TRBJ1-3; a weak D match, TRBD1 (5 bases). Per the germline V gene, CDR1 is MDHEN and CDR2 is SYDVKM. The CDR3 loop spans 15 amino acids. V gave up 2 bases and J gave up 2 bases, with 10 bases separating them. CDR3 in amino acids: CASSLGGVAGNTIYF. The CDR3 region has the DNA TGTGCCAGCAGTTTAGGAGGGGTGGCTGGAAACACCATATATTTT.

J is TRBJ2-5 and V is TRBV7-2; D is possibly TRBD1 or TRBD2 (6 bases each). This CDR3 region has 16 residues. Trimming took 4 bases from V and 5 from J, leaving 20 bases between them. CDR1 is SGHTA and CDR2 is FQGNSA in the germline V gene. The CDR3 DNA follows: TGTGCCAGCAGCTCAGGAGTTATCCGGGGGCCGGAGACCCAGTACTTC. This gives the protein CASSSGVIRGPETQYF.

The chain carries TRBV19 and TRBJ1-1; tentatively, D is TRBD1 (5 bases). CDR1 LNHDA and CDR2 SQIVND come from the germline V gene (reference sequence). The length of the CDR3 is 11 residues. V was pared by 4 bases and J by 7 bases, with 7 bases between. The CDR3 DNA reads TGTGCCAGTAGTAAGGGGAGTGAAGCTTTCTTT. Amino acids: CASSKGSEAFF.

The chain carries TRBV7-2 and TRBJ1-2; D uncertain. V was clipped by 0 bases and J by 4 bases, with 15 bases between them. CDR1 is SGHTA and CDR2 is FQGNSA in the germline V gene. The CDR3 spans 16 residues. The CDR3 DNA reads as TGTGCCAGCAGCTTAGCCACCAGTCTCGTCCTCTATGGCTACACCTTC. Amino acid sequence: CASSLATSLVLYGYTF.

The V and J genes are TRBV7-6 and TRBJ2-5; possible D gene TRBD2, 7 bases. V lost 6 bases to trimming and J lost 5 bases, with 19 bases between them. Per germline, CDR1 SGHVS and CDR2 FNYEAQ. The CDR3 consists of 15 residues. The CDR3 loop is CASRPKRGGRETQYF. DNA for the CDR3: TGTGCCAGCAGGCCAAAAAGGGGGGGTAGGGAGACCCAGTACTTC.

The V call is TRBV6-5, the J call TRBJ2-5; D possibly uses TRBD1 or TRBD2 (5 bases each). CDR1 and CDR2 (germline): MNHEY, SVGAGI. CDR3 size: 14 residues. The germline V and J ends were trimmed by 4 bases and 0 bases, with 9 bases remaining between them. The DNA of the CDR3 is TGTGCCAGCAGTTCAGAGGGGAACCAAGAGACCCAGTACTTC. Translating gives CASSSEGNQETQYF.

V gene TRBV7-8 combines with J gene TRBJ1-5, with 8 bases identical to TRBD1. The CDR3 consists of 13 residues. Germline CDR1 reads SGHVS; CDR2 reads FQNEAQ. Germline trimming cut 5 bases from V and 7 bases from J; bases unmatched to any gene: 4. DNA for the CDR3: TGTGCCAGCAGCGCCGACAGGGGACAGCCCCAGCATTTT. It is translated as CASSADRGQPQHF.

This chain joins TRBV7-9 and TRBJ2-3, with D perhaps TRBD1 (6 bases). Germline CDR1 SEHNR, CDR2 FQNEAQ (reference sequence). V lost 2 bases and J lost 0, with 9 bases in between. This CDR3 contains 15 residues. The DNA of the CDR3 is TGTGCCAGCAGCTTACTCCAGGGGAGCACAGATACGCAGTATTTT. Translated, it gives CASSLLQGSTDTQYF. Full variable domain (outside the CDR3, taken from reference TRBV7-9 and TRBJ2-3): DTGVSQNPRHKITKRGQNVTFRCDPISEHNRLYWYRQTLGQGPEFLTYFQNEAQLEKSRLLSDRFSAERPKGSFSTLEIQRTEQGDSAMYLCASSLLQGSTDTQYFGPGTRLTVL.